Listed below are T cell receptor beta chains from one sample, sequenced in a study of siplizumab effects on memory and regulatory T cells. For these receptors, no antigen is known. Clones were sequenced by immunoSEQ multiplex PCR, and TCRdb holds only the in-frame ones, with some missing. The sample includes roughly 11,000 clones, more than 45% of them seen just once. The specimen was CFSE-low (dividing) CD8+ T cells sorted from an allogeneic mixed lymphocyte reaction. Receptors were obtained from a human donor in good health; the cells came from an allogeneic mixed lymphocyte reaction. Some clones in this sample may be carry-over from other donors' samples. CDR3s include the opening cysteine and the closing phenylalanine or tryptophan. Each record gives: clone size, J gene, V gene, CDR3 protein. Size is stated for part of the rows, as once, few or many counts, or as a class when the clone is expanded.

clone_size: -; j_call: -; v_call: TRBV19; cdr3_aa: CASSGAGQAFYEQYF
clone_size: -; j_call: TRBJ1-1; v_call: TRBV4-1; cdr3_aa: CASSQVFLNTEAFF
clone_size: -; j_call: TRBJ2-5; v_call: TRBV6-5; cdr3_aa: CASSYSTDGGEETQYF
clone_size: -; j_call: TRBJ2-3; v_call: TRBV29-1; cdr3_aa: CSVEGGGRHSTDTQYF
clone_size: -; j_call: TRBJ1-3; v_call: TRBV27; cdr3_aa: CASSFDGGGGNTIYF
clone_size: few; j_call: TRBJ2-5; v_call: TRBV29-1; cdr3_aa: CSVEEPRDFQLSTQYF
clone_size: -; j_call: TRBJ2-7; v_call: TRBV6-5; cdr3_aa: CASSYSNYEQYF
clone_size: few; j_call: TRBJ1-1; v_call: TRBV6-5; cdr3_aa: CASSWTPNTEAFF
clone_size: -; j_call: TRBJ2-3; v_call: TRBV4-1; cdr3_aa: CASSQEPAGITDTQYF
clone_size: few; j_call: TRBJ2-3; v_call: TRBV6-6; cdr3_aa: CASSSGPWADTQYF
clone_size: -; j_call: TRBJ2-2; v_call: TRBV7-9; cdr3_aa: CASSLARGENTGELFF
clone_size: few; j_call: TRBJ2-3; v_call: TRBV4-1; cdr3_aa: CASSQEGLATYTDTQYF
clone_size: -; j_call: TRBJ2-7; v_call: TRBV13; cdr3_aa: CASSLEGRGYYEQYF
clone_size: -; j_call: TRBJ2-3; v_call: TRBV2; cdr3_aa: CASSRTRLSTDTQYF
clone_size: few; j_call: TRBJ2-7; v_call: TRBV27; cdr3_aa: CASTLLRAGGIYEQYF
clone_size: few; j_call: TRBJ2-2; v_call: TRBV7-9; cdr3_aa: CASILRSGELFF
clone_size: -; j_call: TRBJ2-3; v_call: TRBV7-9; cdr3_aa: CASSNPFTDTQYF
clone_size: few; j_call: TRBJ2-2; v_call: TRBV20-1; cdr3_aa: CSALFTGELFF
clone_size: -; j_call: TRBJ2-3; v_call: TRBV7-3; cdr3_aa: CASSLGIGEYTQYF
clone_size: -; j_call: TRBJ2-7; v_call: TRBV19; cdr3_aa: CASSLRQGFHEQYF
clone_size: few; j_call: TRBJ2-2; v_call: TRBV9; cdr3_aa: CASSLKDYTGELFF
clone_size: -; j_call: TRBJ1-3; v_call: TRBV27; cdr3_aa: CATLGPRNTIYF
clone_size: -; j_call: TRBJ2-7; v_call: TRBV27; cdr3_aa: CASSYFGGSYEQYF
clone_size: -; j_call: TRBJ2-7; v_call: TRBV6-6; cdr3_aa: CASSYLDTGSYEQYF
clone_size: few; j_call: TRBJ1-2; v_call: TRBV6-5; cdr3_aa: CASSYSTIVGYTF